These 24 T cell receptor beta chains originate from one sample sequenced in a study of shared clonotypes between healthy human individuals. Sequencing used immunoSEQ multiplex PCR; TCRdb keeps in-frame clones, though not all of them. The data hold more than 150,000 clones, with about 93% observed a single time. Sequencing used naive CD4+ T cells sorted from blood. Subset in this sample: CD45RA+ positively selected. The source is a woman aged 25 to 39 in good health.

The rearrangement joins TRBV7-9 to TRBJ2-6; D is undetermined. The length of the CDR3 is 13 residues. V lost 5 bases to trimming and J lost 4 bases, with 6 bases between them. Germline lookup yields CDR1 SEHNR and CDR2 FQNEAQ (reference sequence). As DNA, the CDR3 is TGTGCCAGCAGCCAAGTCGGGGCCAACGTCCTGACTTTC. This encodes CASSQVGANVLTF.

The chain has TRBV5-1 and TRBJ1-3; no definite D call. This CDR3 comprises 14 residues. Looked up from germline, CDR1 is SGHRS and CDR2 is YFSETQ. The V and J ends lost 4 bases and 1 base respectively, with 9 bases between them. The CDR3 spells CASSLERSGNTIYF. CDR3 DNA sequence: TGCGCCAGCAGCCTTGAGAGATCTGGAAACACCATATATTTT.

The chain uses TRBV19 and TRBJ2-7, with D possibly TRBD2 on 6 matching bases. The V and J ends lost 6 bases and 2 bases respectively, with 17 bases between them. Germline V CDR1 and CDR2: LNHDA, SQIVND (reference sequence). The CDR3 runs 15 residues. The CDR3 reads CASSNSYSGTYEQYF. For the CDR3, the DNA is TGTGCCAGTAGCAATAGTTATAGCGGCACCTACGAGCAGTACTTC.

V is TRBV7-2 and J is TRBJ2-7; a weak D match, TRBD1 (6 bases). Trimming shortened V by 5 bases and J by 3 bases, and 17 bases separated the two germline ends. The CDR3 contains 15 residues. CDR1 is SGHTA and CDR2 is FQGNSA in the germline V gene. CDR3 amino acids: CASSKAQGLYYEQYF. CDR3 DNA: TGTGCCAGCAGCAAGGCCCAGGGGCTGTACTACGAGCAGTACTTC.

The J gene is TRBJ1-4, the V gene TRBV7-9; the D is unclear. Germline values: CDR1 SEHNR, CDR2 FQNEAQ (reference sequence). This CDR3 has 12 residues. Trimming took off 4 bases at V and 7 bases at J, with 7 bases between the two ends. CDR3 amino acids: CASSSGGEKLFF. In DNA, the CDR3 is TGTGCCAGCAGCTCAGGTGGTGAAAAACTGTTTTTT.

As concerns this clone: This specimen includes other DNA sequences encoding the same CDR3. The V call is TRBV28, the J call TRBJ2-6; D gene ambiguous. Germline V CDR1 and CDR2: MDHEN, SYDVKM. Trimming stripped 1 base from V and 0 bases from J, with 4 bases between. The CDR3 consists of 15 residues. CDR3 DNA: TGTGCCAGCAGTTTATCCGGCTCTGGGGCCAACGTCCTGACTTTC. It is translated as CASSLSGSGANVLTF.

In this sample, this clone turned up once. V gene TRBV19 combines with J gene TRBJ1-5; D remains ambiguous. The V end was cut by 5 bases, the J end by 1 base, with 9 bases between. This CDR3 comprises 14 residues. Germline CDR1 reads LNHDA; CDR2 reads SQIVND (reference sequence). CDR3 in DNA: TGTGCCAGTAGTGTGATCCTCAGCAATCAGCCCCAGCATTTT. It yields the protein CASSVILSNQPQHF.

The chain carries TRBV5-5 and TRBJ1-4; D is uncertain. The CDR3 totals 15 residues. V was clipped by 4 bases and J by 1 base, with 11 bases between them. Per germline, CDR1 SGHKS and CDR2 YYEKEE (reference sequence). The CDR3: CASSQYRLTNEKLFF. CDR3 sequence (DNA): TGTGCCAGCAGCCAGTACCGACTAACTAATGAAAAACTGTTTTTT.

The chain employs TRBV5-1 and TRBJ2-5, with D uncertain. This CDR3 region has 14 residues. Germline CDR1 SGHRS, CDR2 YFSETQ. The V end was cut by 7 bases, the J end by 3 bases, with 16 bases between. The CDR3 reads CASSNPAPEETQYF. The DNA for the CDR3 is TGCGCCAGCTCAAATCCGGCGCCTGAAGAGACCCAGTACTTC.

The chain recombines TRBV6-6 with TRBJ2-5; D call uncertain. The DNA matches TRBJ2-7 better at its end, which makes the J call doubtful. The CDR3 loop spans 12 amino acids. Per germline, CDR1 MNHNY and CDR2 SVGAGI (reference sequence). The CDR3: CASGKRAYEQYF. In DNA form, the CDR3 reads TGTGCCAGCGGGAAACGAGCCTACGAGCAGTACTTC.

V gene TRBV11-2 combines with J gene TRBJ2-3, with 12 bases aligning to TRBD2. The CDR3 sequence is 17 residues long. The trim removed 4 bases at V and 5 bases at J, leaving 10 bases unmatched. Germline V gene lookup returns CDR1 SGHAT and CDR2 FQNNGV. CDR3 amino acids: CASSSGLAGPRVDTQYF. CDR3 bases: TGTGCCAGCAGCTCTGGACTAGCGGGACCACGGGTAGATACGCAGTATTTT. Variable domain in full (rest from reference TRBV11-2 and TRBJ2-3): EAGVAQSPRYKIIEKRQSVAFWCNPISGHATLYWYQQILGQGPKLLIQFQNNGVVDDSQLPKDRFSAERLKGVDSTLKIQPAKLEDSAVYLCASSSGLAGPRVDTQYFGPGTRLTVL.

The J gene is TRBJ2-2, the V gene TRBV29-1; the D gene is possibly TRBD1 (5 bases). V was shortened by 4 bases and J by 4 bases, with 13 bases between the two germline ends. Germline CDR1 reads SQVTM; CDR2 reads ANQGSEA. This CDR3 region has 14 residues. The CDR3 spells CSVGGARSTGELFF. The DNA of the CDR3 is TGCAGCGTTGGTGGGGCCAGGAGCACCGGGGAGCTGTTTTTT.

The rearrangement joins TRBV5-1 to TRBJ2-7; perhaps TRBD1 as D (6 bases). Trimming took off 4 bases at V and 4 bases at J, with 9 bases between the two ends. The CDR3 loop spans 12 amino acids. Germline V gives CDR1 SGHRS, CDR2 YFSETQ. The CDR3 spells CASSSGQYEQYF. The CDR3 DNA reads as TGCGCCAGCAGCAGTGGACAGTACGAGCAGTACTTC.

A few counts support this clone. The V gene is TRBV6-1, the J gene TRBJ1-2; D unclear. The germline V gene has CDR1 MNHNS and CDR2 SASEGT. V shed 0 bases and J shed 8 bases, with 13 bases lying between them. CDR3 length: 14 amino acids. The CDR3 loop is CASSEALLARGYTF. The CDR3 coding sequence is TGTGCCAGCAGTGAAGCGCTTCTGGCGCGGGGCTACACCTTC.

The chain links TRBV6-1 to TRBJ1-5; TRBD1 is a possible D gene (6 bases). Germline V gives CDR1 MNHNS, CDR2 SASEGT. The CDR3 spans 13 residues. V lost 2 bases to trimming and J lost 5 bases, with 7 bases between them. The chain's CDR3 is CASSERGYQPQHF. The CDR3 DNA follows: TGTGCCAGCAGTGAAAGGGGGTATCAGCCCCAGCATTTT.

This clone was counted only a few times. The gene calls are TRBV19 and TRBJ1-5, with unresolved D. The CDR3 is 12 residues long. Looked up from germline, CDR1 is LNHDA and CDR2 is SQIVND (reference sequence). Trimming took 4 bases from V and 4 from J, leaving 5 bases between them. The CDR3 sequence is CASSKGNQPQHF. The CDR3 bases are TGTGCCAGTAGTAAAGGGAATCAGCCCCAGCATTTT.

This clone was detected once. The chain joins TRBV19 to TRBJ2-7; TRBD1 aligns across 7 bases. The CDR3 totals 14 residues. Germline V gene sequence: CDR1 LNHDA, CDR2 SQIVND (reference sequence). V shed 1 base and J 6 bases; nucleotides not matched to a gene: 6. CDR3 region: CASSIGQGFSEQYF. The CDR3 DNA reads as TGTGCCAGTAGTATAGGACAGGGATTTAGCGAGCAGTACTTC.

The V call is TRBV28, the J call TRBJ2-2, with D possibly TRBD2 on 6 matching bases. In germline, CDR1 is MDHEN, CDR2 SYDVKM. V was shortened by 2 bases and J by 0 bases, with 7 bases between the two germline ends. This CDR3 is 15 amino acids long. The CDR3 spells CASSLAGSNTGELFF. CDR3 DNA: TGTGCCAGCAGTTTAGCGGGATCGAACACCGGGGAGCTGTTTTTT. Based on the CDR3 plus reference TRBV28 and TRBJ2-2, the full variable domain is DVKVTQSSRYLVKRTGEKVFLECVQDMDHENMFWYRQDPGLGLRLIYFSYDVKMKEKGDIPEGYSVSREKKERFSLILESASTNQTSMYLCASSLAGSNTGELFFGEGSRLTVL.

The chain combines TRBV19 with TRBJ1-3; D not certain. Per the germline V gene, CDR1 is LNHDA and CDR2 is SQIVND (reference sequence). The CDR3 has 17 residues. The ends were cut back, 5 bases at V and 0 bases at J, with 17 bases in the middle. CDR3 DNA: TGTGCCAGTAGTCCGAGTTGGGCAGAATACTCTGGAAACACCATATATTTT. This gives the protein CASSPSWAEYSGNTIYF.

This clone showed up just a few times. The V gene is TRBV28, the J gene TRBJ2-7, with D possibly matching TRBD1 (6 bases). This CDR3 is 15 amino acids long. V was shortened by 8 bases and J by 0 bases, with 17 bases between the two germline ends. Germline V gene lookup returns CDR1 MDHEN and CDR2 SYDVKM. The CDR3 DNA follows: TGTGCCAGCGGTACCCGTGGGGGCAGCTCCTACGAGCAGTACTTC. Amino acid sequence: CASGTRGGSSYEQYF. Drawing the rest from reference TRBV28 and TRBJ2-7, the complete variable domain is DVKVTQSSRYLVKRTGEKVFLECVQDMDHENMFWYRQDPGLGLRLIYFSYDVKMKEKGDIPEGYSVSREKKERFSLILESASTNQTSMYLCASGTRGGSSYEQYFGPGTRLTVT.

V and J are TRBV7-2 and TRBJ1-1, with a possible D match to TRBD1 (5 bases). The CDR3 contains 15 residues. Germline values: CDR1 SGHTA, CDR2 FQGNSA. Trimming removed 3 bases at V and 4 bases at J, with 15 bases between. The CDR3 nucleotides read TGTGCCAGCAGCTTTTACCGGGGGGAGATCACTGAAGCTTTCTTT. Translated: CASSFYRGEITEAFF.

The V call is TRBV7-9, the J call TRBJ2-7; 8 bases fit TRBD2. The V gene's germline CDR1 is SEHNR and CDR2 FQNEAQ (reference sequence). The CDR3 runs to 16 residues. V trimming: 0 bases; J trimming: 1 base; junction bases outside the gene matches: 5. CDR3 region: CASSLAAAGVSYEQYF. CDR3 nucleotides: TGTGCCAGCAGCTTAGCCGCAGCGGGAGTGTCCTACGAGCAGTACTTC.

This chain links TRBV27 with TRBJ1-4, with D unclear. Trimming left V 2 bases short and J 0 bases short, with 13 bases between. The CDR3 contains 17 residues. Per the germline V gene, CDR1 is MNHEY and CDR2 is SMNVEV (reference sequence). The chain's CDR3 is CASSLDAIYATNEKLFF. The DNA for the CDR3 is TGTGCCAGCAGTTTAGACGCAATCTACGCAACTAATGAAAAACTGTTTTTT.

The chain carries TRBV6-5 and TRBJ1-3; tentative D call: TRBD1 (5 bases). V lost 0 bases, J lost 4 bases, and 10 bases lay in between. The CDR3 covers 15 residues. Germline V lookup: CDR1 MNHEY, CDR2 SVGAGI. DNA of the CDR3: TGTGCCAGCAGTTACTCGAATCAGGGCGGAAACACCATATATTTT. Protein sequence: CASSYSNQGGNTIYF.